The rows below give T cell receptor beta chains drawn from one sample of a study of shared clonotypes between healthy human individuals. Profiling relied on immunoSEQ multiplex PCR, and the TCRdb table lists in-frame clones only, not all of them. The top ten clones hold roughly 1.4% of a sample with about 1 million clones, about 75% of them seen once. Input material: memory CD4+ T cells sorted from blood. Receptors were obtained from a man aged 18 to 29 in good health. The CDR3 runs from the conserved cysteine through the conserved F or W. Fields, in order: clone size, D gene, V gene, J gene, CDR3 DNA, CDR3 protein. D genes are given only for firm matches. Clone size is given for some rows only: seen once, a few or many times, or a class if the clone is expanded.

>.|TRBD1|TRBV19|TRBJ2-7
TGTGCCAGTAGTACCCGGACAGGGAGGAACGAGCAGTACTTC
CASSTRTGRNEQYF
>.|.|TRBV5-1|TRBJ2-7
TGCGCCAGCAGTACCGGGCGACTTTCCCCCTACGAGCAGTACTTC
CASSTGRLSPYEQYF
>once|.|TRBV6-1|TRBJ1-1
TGTGCCAGCCTAAGGGGGGGGGCTGAAGCTTTCTTT
CASLRGGAEAFF
>few|.|TRBV6-5|TRBJ2-4
TGTGCCAGCAGTTCCGGGACATGGGAAAACATTCAGTACTTC
CASSSGTWENIQYF
>few|.|TRBV18|TRBJ1-2
TGTGCCAGCTCACCAGGATCTAAGGATGGCTACACCTTC
CASSPGSKDGYTF
>.|TRBD1|TRBV9|TRBJ2-7
TGTGCCAGCAGCCCCGCCGGGACAGGGCCCTACGAGCAGTACTTC
CASSPAGTGPYEQYF
>once|.|TRBV2|TRBJ1-3
TGTGCCAGCAGTGGTATTAAACTGGACTCTGGAAACACCATATATTTT
CASSGIKLDSGNTIYF
>.|TRBD1|TRBV9|TRBJ1-2
TGTGCCAGCAGCGTGGGGACAGGGAAAGCCAATGGCTACACCTTC
CASSVGTGKANGYTF
>.|.|TRBV2|TRBJ2-2
TGTGCCAGCAGAAGGGAGGTGCGGGCCGGGGAGCTGTTTTTT
CASRREVRAGELFF
>.|.|TRBV5-1|TRBJ1-3
TGCGCCAGCAGCCGAACTGGTGGCGGTGGAAACACCATATATTTT
CASSRTGGGGNTIYF
>.|.|TRBV25-1|TRBJ2-7
TGTGCCAGCAGTGAATACTACGAGCAGTACTTC
CASSEYYEQYF
>.|TRBD1|TRBV14|TRBJ2-5
TGTGCCAGCAGCCATAAGCAGGGGGCTTATGAGACCCAGTACTTC
CASSHKQGAYETQYF
>.|TRBD1|TRBV7-8|TRBJ1-5
TGTGCCAGCTTCCCACACCGGGACAGGGAAAAGAAGGGGATCAATCAGCCCCAGCATTTT
CASFPHRDREKKGINQPQHF
>.|.|TRBV14|TRBJ2-5
TGTGCCAGCAGCCCGGTCAGGGGGGGCCTGGAGACCCAGTACTTC
CASSPVRGGLETQYF
>few|.|TRBV27|TRBJ1-6
TGTGCCAGCAGTCACAGGGATCGAGGTTCACCCCTCCACTTT
CASSHRDRGSPLHF
>.|.|TRBV7-2|TRBJ2-1
TGTGCCAGCAGCTTAGCGGGGAGCTCCTACAATGAGCAGTTCTTC
CASSLAGSSYNEQFF
>.|TRBD1|TRBV7-8|TRBJ1-2
TGTGCCAGCAGCTTAGAATTGCGGGACAGGGTCGACTATGGCTACACCTTC
CASSLELRDRVDYGYTF
>many|.|TRBV19|TRBJ2-1
TGTGCCAGTAGTATAAGCGACTATCACAATGAGCAGTTCTTC
CASSISDYHNEQFF
>.|.|TRBV18|TRBJ2-6
TGTGCCAGCTCCCGGAAGAGGGCCAACGTCCTGACTTTC
CASSRKRANVLTF
>.|.|TRBV6-1|TRBJ1-3
TGTGCCAGCAGTGAAGGTACTGGGACGAGCCTTGGAAACACCATATATTTT
CASSEGTGTSLGNTIYF
>once|.|TRBV18|TRBJ1-3
TGTGCCAGCTCACCAGAAAGGATTGGAAACACCATATATTTT
CASSPERIGNTIYF
>.|.|TRBV11-3|TRBJ2-3
TGTGCCAGCAGGGCGGGGTCCACAGATACGCAGTATTTT
CASRAGSTDTQYF
>.|.|TRBV11-3|TRBJ2-3
TGTGCCAGCAGCGATACTTCCAAGGATACGCAGTATTTT
CASSDTSKDTQYF